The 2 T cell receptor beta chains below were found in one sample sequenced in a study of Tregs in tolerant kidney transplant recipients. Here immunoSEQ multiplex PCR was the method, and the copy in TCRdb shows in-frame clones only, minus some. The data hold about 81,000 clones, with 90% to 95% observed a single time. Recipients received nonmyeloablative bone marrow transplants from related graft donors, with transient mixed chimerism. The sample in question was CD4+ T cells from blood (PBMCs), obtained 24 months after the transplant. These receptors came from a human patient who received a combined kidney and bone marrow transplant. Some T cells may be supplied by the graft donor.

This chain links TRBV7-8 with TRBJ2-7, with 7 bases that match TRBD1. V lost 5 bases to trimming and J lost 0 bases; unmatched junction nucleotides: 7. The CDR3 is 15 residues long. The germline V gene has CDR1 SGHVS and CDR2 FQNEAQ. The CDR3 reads CASSKRAGGSYEQYF. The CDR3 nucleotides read TGTGCCAGCAGCAAGAGGGCAGGGGGCTCCTACGAGCAGTACTTC. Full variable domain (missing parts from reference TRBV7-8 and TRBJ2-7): GAGVSQSPRYKVAKRGQDVALRCDPISGHVSLFWYQQALGQGPEFLTYFQNEAQLDKSGLPSDRFFAERPEGSVSTLKIQRTQQEDSAVYLCASSKRAGGSYEQYFGPGTRLTVT.

The CDR3 DNA reads as TGTGCCAGCAGTCATCAATCAGGGACACCGAACACTGAAGCTTTCTTT. Its translation is CASSHQSGTPNTEAFF. The V and J genes are TRBV28 and TRBJ1-1; TRBD1 is a possible D gene (6 bases). V was shortened by 5 bases and J by 1 base, with 17 bases between the two germline ends. This CDR3 comprises 16 residues. The germline CDR1 and CDR2 sequences are MDHEN and SYDVKM. Using reference TRBV28 and TRBJ1-1 for the parts outside the CDR3, the full variable domain is DVKVTQSSRYLVKRTGEKVFLECVQDMDHENMFWYRQDPGLGLRLIYFSYDVKMKEKGDIPEGYSVSREKKERFSLILESASTNQTSMYLCASSHQSGTPNTEAFFGQGTRLTVV.